A selection of T cell receptor beta chains follows, all from one sample in a study of blood T cell dynamics during melanoma immunotherapy. Clones were sequenced by immunoSEQ multiplex PCR, and TCRdb holds only the in-frame ones, with some missing. The sample has about 7,000 clones, about four fifths seen once; the top ten hold over 15%. The sample was blood, taken from a patient treated with checkpoint blockade. The receptors shown here come from a human donor with melanoma. Both conserved end residues are part of each CDR3. Fields, in order: CDR3 DNA, CDR3 protein, D gene, V gene, J gene, clone size. The D gene is left open where the match is weak. Clone sizes are given selectively: once, few, many, or a class where the clone is expanded.

TGTGCCAGCAGTTACGGACGAGGGACCGAGCAGTACTTC,CASSYGRGTEQYF,-,TRBV6-5,TRBJ2-7,-
TGTGCCAGCAGCCCCCAACAGATATTGAACACTGAAGCTTTCTTT,CASSPQQILNTEAFF,-,TRBV7-8,TRBJ1-1,-
TGTGCCAGTAGTACCCCAGGCGGGGAGCAGTACTTC,CASSTPGGEQYF,-,TRBV19,TRBJ2-5,-
TGTGCCAGCAGTTATCGGACAGGGACCTCTGGAAACACCATATATTTT,CASSYRTGTSGNTIYF,TRBD1,TRBV6-5,TRBJ1-3,-
TGTGCCGCCCATCCGGGTTCTGGGGCCAACGTCCTGACTTTC,CAAHPGSGANVLTF,-,TRBV10-3,TRBJ2-6,-
TGCGCCAGCAGCCAAGCACCAGAGAACACTGAAGCTTTCTTT,CASSQAPENTEAFF,-,TRBV4-1,TRBJ1-1,-
TGTGCCAGCAGTGAATTTCTGGGTATACACGAGCAGTACTTC,CASSEFLGIHEQYF,-,TRBV2,TRBJ2-7,-
TGTGCCAGCAGCTGGTGGGACGGGCACCACGAGCAGTACTTC,CASSWWDGHHEQYF,-,TRBV5-5,TRBJ2-7,-
TGTGCCAGCAGCATTAAAGAAGGCAGGGGCACTGAAGCTTTCTTT,CASSIKEGRGTEAFF,-,TRBV9,TRBJ1-1,few
TGTGCCAGCAGCTTAGAAGCAGGGCGCAATTCACCCCTCCACTTT,CASSLEAGRNSPLHF,-,TRBV7-2,TRBJ1-6,-
TGTGCCAGTAGTATAGCGGGAGTAGAGGGCTACGAGCAGTACTTC,CASSIAGVEGYEQYF,-,TRBV19,TRBJ2-7,-
TGTGCCAGCAGCCCTCCCGGAGGCTTTGCTGAAGCTTTCTTT,CASSPPGGFAEAFF,-,TRBV6-6,TRBJ1-1,-
TGTGCCAGCAGTCCCATCGGGGAACCGTTCTACAATGAGCAGTTCTTC,CASSPIGEPFYNEQFF,-,TRBV27,TRBJ2-1,-
TGTGCCAGCAGTGAAGGCGAGACAGGCTACAGGGACACTGAAGCTTTCTTT,CASSEGETGYRDTEAFF,-,TRBV6-1,TRBJ1-1,-
TGTGCCAGCAGGCCAGGGGCCTCTAATGAAAAACTGTTTTTT,CASRPGASNEKLFF,-,TRBV11-2,TRBJ1-4,-
TGTGCCAGCAGCAAAGGTTGGGGCGGACTAGCGGGCGGCTTAGGTTGGCCCGGAATATACGAGCAGTACTTC,CASSKGWGGLAGGLGWPGIYEQYF,-,TRBV21-1,TRBJ2-7,-
TGTGCCAGCAGTAGCGGACAGGGGGCGGCCTACGAGCAGTACTTC,CASSSGQGAAYEQYF,TRBD1,TRBV6-5,TRBJ2-7,-
TGTGCCAGCAGTTTATCCCGACCGAGAGGGGGGCAGGATCAGCCCCAGCATTTT,CASSLSRPRGGQDQPQHF,-,TRBV28,TRBJ1-5,-
TGTGCCAGCAGCTTAGCAGTCAGAACTGATGGCTACACCTTC,CASSLAVRTDGYTF,-,TRBV7-9,TRBJ1-2,-